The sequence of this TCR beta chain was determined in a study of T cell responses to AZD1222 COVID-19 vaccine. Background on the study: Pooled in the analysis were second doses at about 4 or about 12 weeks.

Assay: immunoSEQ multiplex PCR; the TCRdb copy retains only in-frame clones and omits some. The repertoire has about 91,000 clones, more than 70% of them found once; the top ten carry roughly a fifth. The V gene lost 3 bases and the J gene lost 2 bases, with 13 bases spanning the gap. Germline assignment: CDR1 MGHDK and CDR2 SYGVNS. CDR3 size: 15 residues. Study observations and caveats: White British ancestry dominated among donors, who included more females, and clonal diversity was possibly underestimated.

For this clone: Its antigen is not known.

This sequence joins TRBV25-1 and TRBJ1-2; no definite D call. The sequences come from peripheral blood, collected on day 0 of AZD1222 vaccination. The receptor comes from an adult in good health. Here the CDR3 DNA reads TGTGCCAGCAGTGAGTCCCAGATATTGAACTATGGCTACACCTTC. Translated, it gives CASSESQILNYGYTF.